This T cell receptor (beta chain) is drawn from a study of identical twins. Notes on the study in general: Models came in too low on out-of-frame TCR alpha sharing in monozygotic twins. Interpretation of the results relied on cross-sectional statistical analysis and not on following the same donors.

The V gene lost 5 bases and the J gene lost 2 bases, with 4 bases spanning the gap. This CDR3 is built from 11 residues. Per germline, CDR1 SGHVS and CDR2 FNYEAQ. This clonotype has a handful of counts. What it binds is not known. Template switching (which added a universal primer site) was used, and cDNA carried unique molecular identifiers. TCRdb passed the 5' RACE reads through MiXCR, listing each CDR3 protein once. The sample carries roughly 260,000 distinct CDR3 sequences, roughly 13% recorded once. This TCR derives from a woman aged 18-30 years in good health. The genes are TRBV7-6 and TRBJ2-7; D call uncertain. Material: memory (CD45RO+) T cells sorted from blood. CDR3 region: CASSATYEQYF. CDR3 bases: TGTGCCAGCAGCGCAACCTACGAGCAGTACTTC.